The source of this TCR beta chain is a study of blood T cell repertoires in COVID-19. Study-wide background: From the United States, Italy and Spain came samples of acute and convalescent COVID-19. The cDNA or gDNA used as material had been derived from T cells, B-cell-depleted T cells, or PBMCs.

The V end was cut by 4 bases, the J end by 1 base, with 21 bases between. Germline CDR1 and CDR2: MNHEY and SMNVEV (reference sequence). The CDR3 extends over 18 amino acids. As originally analysed: By means of reference gene primer amplification, nucleated cell counts were estimated. Clones were read by immunoSEQ multiplex PCR, and TCRdb kept only the in-frame ones, dropping some. The DNA gave D and trimming, while V, J and clone size come from that table. The data show approximately 27,000 clones, about 90% seen once. The rearrangement links TRBV27 to TRBJ2-3; D possibly corresponds to TRBD1 (6 bases). The receptor was isolated from a man between 65 and 85 years old with acute or convalescent COVID-19. Sequencing was done on a sample of peripheral blood. CDR3 amino acids: CASSSTNPQGLGTDTQYF. Written as DNA, the CDR3 is TGTGCCAGCAGTTCCACCAACCCACAGGGTCTTGGCACAGATACGCAGTATTTT.